This TCR beta chain was identified in a study of technical replicates of blood from a handful of donors. Germline trimming cut 0 bases from V and 0 bases from J; bases unmatched to any gene: 3. The CDR3 extends over 16 amino acids. Germline-derived CDR1 and CDR2 are SGHRS and YFSETQ. The protocol was immunoSEQ multiplex PCR, while the TCRdb copy is restricted to in-frame clones and leaves out a portion. The sample contains roughly 72,000 clones, around 92% of which appear only once. Sequencing used T cells isolated from PBMCs. This receptor was obtained from a human donor in good health. V usage is TRBV5-1 and J usage is TRBJ2-3, with TRBD2 matching over 8 bases. CDR3: CASSLEKRESTDTQYF. The CDR3, as DNA: TGCGCCAGCAGCTTGGAGAAGCGGGAGAGCACAGATACGCAGTATTTT.